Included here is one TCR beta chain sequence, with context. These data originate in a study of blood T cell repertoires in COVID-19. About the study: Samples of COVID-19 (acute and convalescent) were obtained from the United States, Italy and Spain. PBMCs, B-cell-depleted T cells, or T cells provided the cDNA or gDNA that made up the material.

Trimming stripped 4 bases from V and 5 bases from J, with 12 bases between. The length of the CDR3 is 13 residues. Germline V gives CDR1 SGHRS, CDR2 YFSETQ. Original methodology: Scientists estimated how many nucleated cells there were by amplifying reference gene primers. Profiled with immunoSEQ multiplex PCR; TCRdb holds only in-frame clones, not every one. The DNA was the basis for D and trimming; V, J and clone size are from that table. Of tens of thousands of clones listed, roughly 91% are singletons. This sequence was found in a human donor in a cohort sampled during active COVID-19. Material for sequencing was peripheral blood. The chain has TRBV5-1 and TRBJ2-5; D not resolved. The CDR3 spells CASSAKLSETQYF. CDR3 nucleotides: TGCGCCAGCAGCGCAAAGCTATCGGAGACCCAGTACTTC.